The clone carrying this T cell receptor beta chain was seen only once. This CDR3 is 13 amino acids long. Germline V gene data show CDR1 as GTSNPN and CDR2 as SVGIG (reference sequence). The ends were cut back, 2 bases at V and 4 bases at J, with 9 bases in the middle. The data are from a study of T cell responses to AZD1222 COVID-19 vaccine. Repertoires were generated with immunoSEQ multiplex PCR, while TCRdb's copy carries only in-frame clones and drops some. The sample records 40,000 to 55,000 clones, about 90% being singletons. This receptor was identified in an adult who received the AZD1222 COVID-19 vaccine. V is TRBV30 and J is TRBJ2-1; D perhaps matches TRBD1 (5 bases). The sequences come from peripheral blood, collected 28 days after the second AZD1222 dose. The CDR3 nucleotides read TGTGCCTGGAGTTCCTACAGGTACAATGAGCAGTTCTTC. Translating gives CAWSSYRYNEQFF.